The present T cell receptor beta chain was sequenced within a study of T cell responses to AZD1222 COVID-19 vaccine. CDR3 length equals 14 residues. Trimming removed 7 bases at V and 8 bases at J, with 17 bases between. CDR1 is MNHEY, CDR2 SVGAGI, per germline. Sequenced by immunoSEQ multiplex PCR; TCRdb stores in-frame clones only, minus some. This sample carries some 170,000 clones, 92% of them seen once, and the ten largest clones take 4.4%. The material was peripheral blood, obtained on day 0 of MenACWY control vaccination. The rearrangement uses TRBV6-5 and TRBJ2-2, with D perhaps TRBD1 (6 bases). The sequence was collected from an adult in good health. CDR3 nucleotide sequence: TGTGCCAGCAACCCCCTGAGGGGGTCTGGGGAGCTGTTTTTT. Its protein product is CASNPLRGSGELFF.